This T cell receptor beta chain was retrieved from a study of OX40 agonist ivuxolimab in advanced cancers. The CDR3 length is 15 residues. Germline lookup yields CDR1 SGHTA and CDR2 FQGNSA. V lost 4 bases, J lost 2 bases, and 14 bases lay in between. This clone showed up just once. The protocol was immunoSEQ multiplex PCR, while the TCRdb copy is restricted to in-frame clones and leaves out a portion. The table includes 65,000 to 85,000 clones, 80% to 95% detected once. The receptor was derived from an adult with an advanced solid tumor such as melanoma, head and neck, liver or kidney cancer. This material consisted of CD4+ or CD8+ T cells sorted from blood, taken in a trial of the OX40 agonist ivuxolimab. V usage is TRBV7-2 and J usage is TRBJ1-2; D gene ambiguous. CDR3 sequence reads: CASSSRTTGNYGYTF. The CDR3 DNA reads TGTGCCAGCAGCTCCCGCACTACCGGGAACTATGGCTACACCTTC.